Presented here are 26 T cell receptor beta chains from one specimen sequenced in a study of T cell changes during pregnancy in multiple sclerosis (dated by TCRdb to between 2019 and 2020). The method was the immunoSEQ multiplex PCR assay. This is the immuneACCESS table as TCRdb keeps it, with only in-frame sequences that have V and J called. A part of the clones is gone; compared with another copy, unresolved V genes explain less than half, and the rest is unexplained. Here the sample has about 36,000 clones; 80% to 95% occur a single time. The top ten hold 0.35% to 0.45% of the sample. The material sequenced was CD4+ T cells from peripheral blood mononuclear cells, taken in the third trimester of pregnancy. Source of these receptors: a female donor in good health, enrolled as a control in a pregnancy study.

The chain employs TRBV7-2 and TRBJ2-3, with TRBD2 matching 12 bases. CDR3 length equals 18 residues. Looked up from germline, CDR1 is SGHTA and CDR2 is FQGNSA. Trimming removed 6 bases from V and 2 bases from J; junction bases left unmatched: 12. CDR3 loop: CASSSTSGGGGATDTQYF. The CDR3 DNA reads TGTGCCAGCAGTTCGACTAGCGGGGGAGGTGGGGCCACAGATACGCAGTATTTT. Full variable domain (missing parts from reference TRBV7-2 and TRBJ2-3): GAGVSQSPSNKVTEKGKDVELRCDPISGHTALYWYRQSLGQGLEFLIYFQGNSAPDKSGLPSDRFSAERTGGSVSTLTIQRTQQEDSAVYLCASSSTSGGGGATDTQYFGPGTRLTVL.

This clone has a single count. This chain uses TRBV7-2 with TRBJ2-3, with D tentatively TRBD1 (5 bases). Trimming removed 5 bases at V and 0 bases at J, with 9 bases between. Germline V gene lookup returns CDR1 SGHTA and CDR2 FQGNSA. The CDR3 totals 14 residues. The CDR3 region has the DNA TGTGCCAGCAGCACAGGCCCTAGCACAGATACGCAGTATTTT. Translating it yields CASSTGPSTDTQYF.

As DNA, the CDR3 is TGTGCCAGCAGCCAAGATCGGAGATCTGAAGCTTTCTTT. This translates into CASSQDRRSEAFF. This chain uses TRBV14 with TRBJ1-1; D unresolved. V was pared by 0 bases and J by 6 bases, with 8 bases between. CDR3 length: 13 amino acids. Germline CDR1 is SGHDN and CDR2 is FVKESK. The full variable domain, with the rest looked up from reference TRBV14 and TRBJ1-1, is EAGVTQFPSHSVIEKGQTVTLRCDPISGHDNLYWYRRVMGKEIKFLLHFVKESKQDESGMPNNRFLAERTGGTYSTLKVQPAELEDSGVYFCASSQDRRSEAFFGQGTRLTVV.

The chain couples TRBV28 to TRBJ1-5; no reliable D call. V was cut by 1 base and J by 5 bases, with 3 bases left in between. The CDR3 is 12 amino acids. Germline V gene sequence: CDR1 MDHEN, CDR2 SYDVKM. CDR3 nucleotide sequence: TGTGCCAGCAGTTTATTCGATCAGCCCCAGCATTTT. It yields the protein CASSLFDQPQHF. Supplemented by reference TRBV28 and TRBJ1-5, the full variable domain reads DVKVTQSSRYLVKRTGEKVFLECVQDMDHENMFWYRQDPGLGLRLIYFSYDVKMKEKGDIPEGYSVSREKKERFSLILESASTNQTSMYLCASSLFDQPQHFGDGTRLSIL.

The chain carries TRBV9 and TRBJ1-5; tentatively, D is TRBD1 (5 bases). Trimming removed 4 bases from V and 0 bases from J, with 8 bases in between. Germline loops: CDR1 SGDLS, CDR2 YYNGEE. This CDR3 has 14 residues. The CDR3 sequence is CASSSGYSNQPQHF. CDR3 in DNA: TGTGCCAGCAGCTCAGGGTATAGCAATCAGCCCCAGCATTTT. The variable domain in full, completed from reference TRBV9 and TRBJ1-5, reads DSGVTQTPKHLITATGQRVTLRCSPRSGDLSVYWYQQSLDQGLQFLIQYYNGEERAKGNILERFSAQQFPDLHSELNLSSLELGDSALYFCASSSGYSNQPQHFGDGTRLSIL.

The rearrangement joins TRBV18 to TRBJ2-3; 8 bases are shared with TRBD1. The germline gives CDR1 KGHSH, CDR2 LQKENI. V was clipped by 2 bases and J by 5 bases; unmatched bases: 6. The CDR3 contains 15 residues. In nucleotides, the CDR3 is TGTGCCAGCTCACCAAGGACAGGGCATGGAGATACGCAGTATTTT. Its protein product is CASSPRTGHGDTQYF.

Here the CDR3 reads CASSNHTRGQVKTQYF. CDR3 coding DNA: TGTGCCAGCAGTAATCACACTAGGGGGCAAGTAAAGACCCAGTACTTC. This chain uses TRBV27 with TRBJ2-5; 7 bases agree with TRBD1. The CDR3 contains 16 residues. Trimming took 5 bases from V and 6 from J; bases not matched to a gene: 15. Germline CDR1 MNHEY, CDR2 SMNVEV (reference sequence).

The chain carries TRBV30 and TRBJ1-1, with D possibly being TRBD1 (5 bases). This CDR3 has 13 residues. Trimming removed 5 bases from V and 2 bases from J, with 12 bases in between. The germline CDR1 and CDR2 sequences are GTSNPN and SVGIG (reference sequence). The DNA for the CDR3 is TGTGCCTGGCAGGGTAAGGTCAACACTGAAGCTTTCTTT. Translated, it gives CAWQGKVNTEAFF.

V usage is TRBV19 and J usage is TRBJ2-7, with TRBD2 as a possible D gene (5 bases). The V end lost 7 bases, the J end lost 0 bases, and 13 bases lay between the germline ends. The CDR3 loop spans 14 amino acids. The germline V gene encodes CDR1 LNHDA and CDR2 SQIVND (reference sequence). The CDR3 sequence is CASTPRGGSYEQYF. Written as DNA, the CDR3 is TGTGCCAGTACCCCTCGAGGAGGCTCCTACGAGCAGTACTTC.

The gene calls are TRBV29-1 and TRBJ1-3; maybe TRBD1 (6 bases). This CDR3 spans 12 amino acids. The germline V and J ends were trimmed by 8 bases and 2 bases, with 10 bases remaining between them. CDR1 and CDR2 from the germline V gene are SQVTM and ANQGSEA. CDR3: CSYRTAGNTIYF. CDR3 nucleotides: TGCAGCTATAGGACAGCTGGAAACACCATATATTTT. The whole variable domain, remainder taken from reference TRBV29-1 and TRBJ1-3, is SAVISQKPSRDICQRGTSLTIQCQVDSQVTMMFWYRQQPGQSLTLIATANQGSEATYESGFVIDKFPISRPNLTFSTLTVSNMSPEDSSIYLCSYRTAGNTIYFGEGSWLTVV.

This clone appeared once. The V call is TRBV19, the J call TRBJ2-3; 8 bases are shared with TRBD2. This CDR3 has 17 residues. J was trimmed by 6 bases and V by 5 bases; bases with no gene match: 16. Germline assignment: CDR1 LNHDA and CDR2 SQIVND (reference sequence). The CDR3 loop is CASSGRYAGGNRDTQYF. DNA for the CDR3: TGTGCCAGTAGTGGTCGCTATGCGGGGGGCAACCGCGATACGCAGTATTTT.

The rearrangement links TRBV2 to TRBJ2-4; possibly TRBD1 for D (6 bases). Germline CDR1 reads SNHLY; CDR2 reads FYNNEI. V was pared by 7 bases and J by 10 bases, with 11 bases between. CDR3 size: 11 residues. CDR3 nucleotides: TGTGCCAGCACCACAGGGTCTATTCAGTACTTC. This sequence encodes CASTTGSIQYF.

This clone appeared a single time. Written as DNA, the CDR3 is TGCAGCGTTGACGGTGGGGGGGCAGGTGAGCAGTTCTTC. Encoded protein: CSVDGGGAGEQFF. The chain uses TRBV29-1 and TRBJ2-1; weak D call: TRBD2 (7 bases). Germline V gives CDR1 SQVTM, CDR2 ANQGSEA. Trimming stripped 3 bases from V and 9 bases from J, with 15 bases between. The CDR3 has 13 residues.

This clone has only a few counts. The chain uses TRBV4-3 and TRBJ1-1; D not certain. The germline V gene has CDR1 LGHNA and CDR2 YSLEER. Trimming shortened V by 0 bases and J by 0 bases, and 8 bases separated the two germline ends. This CDR3 comprises 15 residues. The CDR3 nucleotides read TGCGCCAGCAGCCAAGATTTAGCCGTGAACACTGAAGCTTTCTTT. This codes for CASSQDLAVNTEAFF.

The table lists this clone with a few counts. The chain combines TRBV11-2 with TRBJ2-7; a possible D gene is TRBD2 (6 bases). V was cut by 5 bases and J by 6 bases, with 11 bases left in between. CDR1 SGHAT and CDR2 FQNNGV come from the germline V gene. The CDR3 consists of 12 residues. CDR3 amino acids: CASSPVGSEQYF. The CDR3 DNA reads as TGTGCCAGCAGCCCCGTCGGGAGCGAGCAGTACTTC.

V usage is TRBV7-9 and J usage is TRBJ2-2, with D perhaps TRBD2 (6 bases). Between the trimmed V and J ends, which lost 10 bases and 3 bases, there was a span of 18 bases. Germline-derived CDR1 and CDR2 are SEHNR and FQNEAQ (reference sequence). The CDR3 loop spans 15 amino acids. CDR3 sequence reads: CAISGGAQYTGELFF. Here the CDR3 DNA reads TGTGCCATATCGGGCGGGGCCCAATACACCGGGGAGCTGTTTTTT.

The chain uses TRBV5-4 and TRBJ1-6, with D possibly being TRBD1 (5 bases). The CDR3 runs to 16 residues. Germline loops: CDR1 SGHNT, CDR2 YYREEE (reference sequence). Trimming pared 1 base from V and 10 bases from J, leaving 18 bases between. This CDR3 is CASSLRGVTLGSPLHF. Written as DNA, the CDR3 is TGTGCCAGCAGCTTGAGGGGTGTGACCCTAGGGTCACCCCTCCACTTT.

The chain uses TRBV7-3 and TRBJ2-6; weak D call: TRBD2 (5 bases). Deletions cut 2 bases from V and 0 bases from J, with 5 bases between. This CDR3 is built from 15 residues. Germline loops: CDR1 SGHTA, CDR2 FQGTGA. CDR3 amino acids: CASSLGLSGANVLTF. The CDR3 nucleotides are TGTGCCAGCAGCTTAGGACTCTCTGGGGCCAACGTCCTGACTTTC.

This chain joins TRBV18 and TRBJ2-1, with D unresolved. V was pared by 3 bases and J by 10 bases, with 7 bases between. The germline gives CDR1 KGHSH, CDR2 LQKENI. This CDR3 has 11 residues. CDR3 DNA: TGTGCCAGCTCACCCCTCGAGGAGCAGTTCTTC. This translates into CASSPLEEQFF. Based on the CDR3 plus reference TRBV18 and TRBJ2-1, the full variable domain is NAGVMQNPRHLVRRRGQEARLRCSPMKGHSHVYWYRQLPEEGLKFMVYLQKENIIDESGMPKERFSAEFPKEGPSILRIQQVVRGDSAAYFCASSPLEEQFFGPGTRLTVL.

V and J are TRBV9 and TRBJ2-7; 10 bases match TRBD1. This CDR3 is built from 14 residues. The germline CDR1 and CDR2 sequences are SGDLS and YYNGEE. V lost 0 bases, J lost 5 bases, and 2 bases stayed unmatched. CDR3 region: CASSVAGQGNEQYF. In nucleotides, the CDR3 is TGTGCCAGCAGCGTAGCGGGACAGGGGAACGAGCAGTACTTC. The full variable domain, rest sourced from reference TRBV9 and TRBJ2-7, is DSGVTQTPKHLITATGQRVTLRCSPRSGDLSVYWYQQSLDQGLQFLIQYYNGEERAKGNILERFSAQQFPDLHSELNLSSLELGDSALYFCASSVAGQGNEQYFGPGTRLTVT.

The chain combines TRBV18 with TRBJ2-7; TRBD1 aligns across 8 bases. Germline CDR1 KGHSH, CDR2 LQKENI. V was clipped by 0 bases and J by 5 bases; unmatched bases: 6. This CDR3 region has 15 residues. The CDR3 DNA sequence: TGTGCCAGCTCACCACCTACAGGGGACAGGAACGAGCAGTACTTC. This encodes CASSPPTGDRNEQYF.

The chain's CDR3 is CASSMDRGRANYGYTF. CDR3 DNA sequence: TGTGCCAGCAGTATGGACAGGGGGCGCGCGAACTATGGCTACACCTTC. The rearrangement links TRBV5-4 to TRBJ1-2, with TRBD1 matching 11 bases. V shed 5 bases, J shed 2 bases, and the junction held 8 bases outside the gene matches. The germline CDR1 and CDR2 sequences are SGHNT and YYREEE (reference sequence). The CDR3 runs to 16 residues.

The chain recombines TRBV27 with TRBJ2-7; D unresolved. V was cut by 5 bases and J by 3 bases, with 17 bases left in between. Germline CDR1 is MNHEY and CDR2 is SMNVEV (reference sequence). CDR3 length equals 15 residues. CDR3: CASSIRLSLGYEQYF. For the CDR3, the DNA is TGTGCCAGCAGTATCCGACTTAGCTTGGGCTACGAGCAGTACTTC.

The chain is built from TRBV19 and TRBJ1-2, with a weak D call TRBD1 (6 bases). This CDR3 is built from 15 residues. V lost 4 bases to trimming and J lost 3 bases, with 15 bases between them. Germline-derived CDR1 and CDR2 are LNHDA and SQIVND (reference sequence). The CDR3 sequence is CASSRQGPFYYGYTF. The CDR3 nucleotides are TGTGCCAGTAGTAGGCAGGGGCCCTTCTACTATGGCTACACCTTC. The entire variable domain, with the rest obtained from reference TRBV19 and TRBJ1-2, is as follows: DGGITQSPKYLFRKEGQNVTLSCEQNLNHDAMYWYRQDPGQGLRLIYYSQIVNDFQKGDIAEGYSVSREKKESFPLTVTSAQKNPTAFYLCASSRQGPFYYGYTFGSGTRLTVV.

The rearrangement links TRBV19 to TRBJ2-7; TRBD1 matches 9 bases. The ends lost 2 bases at V and 6 bases at J; junction bases unmatched: 11. From germline, CDR1 is LNHDA and CDR2 SQIVND (reference sequence). The CDR3 is 16 residues long. CDR3 protein: CASSIQSQGALSEQYF. CDR3 DNA: TGTGCCAGTAGTATACAATCACAGGGGGCGCTTAGCGAGCAGTACTTC.

V and J are TRBV5-1 and TRBJ2-2; TRBD2 aligns across 7 bases. Germline trimming cut 2 bases from V and 2 bases from J; bases unmatched to any gene: 15. Germline V gene data show CDR1 as SGHRS and CDR2 as YFSETQ. The CDR3 is 19 residues long. CDR3 region: CASSLRPAGVEINTGELFF. The CDR3 nucleotides are TGCGCCAGCAGCTTAAGGCCCGCGGGGGTCGAAATAAACACCGGGGAGCTGTTTTTT.